Given below is one TCR beta chain in context. This CDR3 comprises 19 residues. J lost 0 bases, V lost 0 bases, and 7 bases had no gene match. Per germline, CDR1 LGHNA and CDR2 YSLEER. Per the authors' pipeline: Reference gene primers were amplified, and this amplification served to estimate nucleated cell counts. The protocol was immunoSEQ multiplex PCR, while the TCRdb copy is restricted to in-frame clones and leaves out a portion. Clone size and V and J calls were adopted from that table, with D and trimming inferred from the DNA. The table has roughly 520,000 clones, 85% to 90% seen once. Participants' own reports of clinical history determined their cohort assignment. The data are from a study of blood T cell repertoires in COVID-19.

The V call is TRBV4-3, the J call TRBJ1-6; 8 positions agree with TRBD1. Sequenced: PBMCs or T cells enriched from blood (not recorded which). This receptor was obtained from a woman in her 40s who had recovered from COVID-19. CDR3 nucleotides: TGCGCCAGCAGCCAAGATCCCAGGACAGGGAGCTCCTATAATTCACCCCTCCACTTT. Protein: CASSQDPRTGSSYNSPLHF.